This T cell receptor beta chain was found in a study of blood T cell repertoires in COVID-19. Study in general: Collection of acute and convalescent COVID-19 samples took place in the United States, Italy and Spain.

Symptom resolution, clearance, or two negative PCRs marked the recovered donors of Cohort 3. Per the authors' pipeline: Cell counts per sample came from amplifying reference gene primers. TCRdb's copy holds only in-frame clones and misses some; the assay was immunoSEQ multiplex PCR. V and J calls and clone size are as listed in that table; D and trimming were resolved from the DNA. Of some 500,000 clones in the sample, roughly 90% were seen once. V was cut by 5 bases and J by 7 bases, with 15 bases left in between. CDR1 is LNHDA, CDR2 SQIVND, per germline (reference sequence). The CDR3 runs to 14 residues.

Sequences were obtained from PBMCs or T cells enriched from blood (not recorded which). This receptor was obtained from a woman aged 40 to 50 who had recovered from COVID-19. The chain couples TRBV19 to TRBJ1-5; the D gene is possibly TRBD1 (6 bases). The CDR3 DNA follows: TGTGCCAGTAGTCCTCAGGGGCTCGGGCAGCCCCAGCATTTT. Translated: CASSPQGLGQPQHF. The variable domain in full, completed from reference TRBV19 and TRBJ1-5, reads DGGITQSPKYLFRKEGQNVTLSCEQNLNHDAMYWYRQDPGQGLRLIYYSQIVNDFQKGDIAEGYSVSREKKESFPLTVTSAQKNPTAFYLCASSPQGLGQPQHFGDGTRLSIL.